This TCR beta chain was identified in a study of human T cells and chemical hapten exposure. Study details: The sensitizer, 2% DPC, was used on approximately 2 cm by approximately 2 cm of upper inner arm skin. DPC (0.01%) was patch tested on the upper back and read at 6 days.

What the library attached to individual cDNA molecules were unique molecular identifiers. TCRdb re-called the RACE reads through MiXCR, storing one row per CDR3 protein. The table lists about 110,000 distinct CDR3 sequences, 8% to 13% of them singletons. Time point of the sample: patch test 1, 2 weeks after DPC sensitization. Treatment given: therapeutic diphenylcyclopropenone sensitization with weekly scalp DPC. Ahead of each patch test application, blood was drawn. This CDR3 contains 15 residues. CDR1 and CDR2 (germline): MNHNS, SASEGT. The trim removed 6 bases at V and 2 bases at J, leaving 9 bases unmatched. This clonotype appeared many times.

This chain links TRBV6-1 with TRBJ2-7; 8 positions agree with TRBD2. The sample was whole blood, taken in connection with sensitization to the hapten diphenylcyclopropenone (DPC). The sequence was collected from a woman aged 40 to 55 with alopecia areata. Some clones in this sample may be carry-over from other donors' samples. This chain's CDR3 is CASRQTGTRTYEQYF. DNA for the CDR3: TGTGCCAGCAGACAAACCGGGACTAGGACCTACGAGCAGTACTTC.